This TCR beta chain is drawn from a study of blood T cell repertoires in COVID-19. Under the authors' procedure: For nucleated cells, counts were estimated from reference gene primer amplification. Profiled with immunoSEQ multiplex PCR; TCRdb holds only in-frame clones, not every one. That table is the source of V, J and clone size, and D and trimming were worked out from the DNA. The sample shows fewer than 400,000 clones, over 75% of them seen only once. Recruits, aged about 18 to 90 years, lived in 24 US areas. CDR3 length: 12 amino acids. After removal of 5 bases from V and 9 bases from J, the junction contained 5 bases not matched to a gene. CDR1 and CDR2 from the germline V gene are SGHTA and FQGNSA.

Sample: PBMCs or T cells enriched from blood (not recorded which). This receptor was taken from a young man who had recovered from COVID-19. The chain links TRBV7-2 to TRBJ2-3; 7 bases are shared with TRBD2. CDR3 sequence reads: CASSPGLPTQYF. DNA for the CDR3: TGTGCCAGCAGCCCGGGACTACCAACGCAGTATTTT.